This entry describes one T cell receptor (beta chain). Libraries were prepared by immunoSEQ multiplex PCR; TCRdb keeps only in-frame clonotypes and omits some of them. Of approximately 44,000 clones listed, roughly 65% are singletons. The entry originates in a study of control samples from healthy donors and cancer patients. Input material: formalin-fixed, paraffin-embedded tissue. The TCR originated in a male donor with melanoma.

In DNA, the CDR3 is TGTGCCAGCAGCCGACCGGACAGGGGGCTTGGAAACACCATATATTTT. It codes for CASSRPDRGLGNTIYF. The chain carries TRBV3-1 (or the pseudogene TRBV3-2) and TRBJ1-3, with 11 bases lining up with TRBD1. The CDR3 length is 16 residues. Germline V gene sequence: CDR1 LGHDT, CDR2 YNNKEL (reference sequence). Unmatched junction bases numbered 5, after V lost 4 bases and J lost 3 bases.